This passage covers 26 T cell receptor beta chains from one sample sequenced in a study of T cell responses to AZD1222 COVID-19 vaccine. Clones were read by immunoSEQ multiplex PCR, and TCRdb kept only the in-frame ones, dropping some. This sample has over 65,000 clones, with 89% found just once. This sample comprised peripheral blood, obtained 28 days after the second AZD1222 dose. The receptor set was obtained from an adult who received the AZD1222 COVID-19 vaccine.

The rearrangement uses TRBV27 and TRBJ1-2; a weak D match, TRBD1 (6 bases). Trimming cost V 3 bases and J 2 bases, with 10 bases left between them. The CDR3 contains 14 residues. Germline loops: CDR1 MNHEY, CDR2 SMNVEV (reference sequence). The CDR3 DNA is TGTGCCAGCAGTTTGGCAGGGGTAAACTATGGCTACACCTTC. Amino acids: CASSLAGVNYGYTF.

This rearrangement joins TRBV29-1 to TRBJ1-5; D is possibly TRBD1 (5 bases). Trimming left V 0 bases short and J 11 bases short, with 8 bases between. This CDR3 has 11 amino acids. CDR1 and CDR2 from the germline V gene are SQVTM and ANQGSEA. CDR3 in DNA: TGCAGCGTTGAAGATGGGGGTTCCCAGCATTTT. Protein: CSVEDGGSQHF. The full variable domain, its missing parts supplied by reference TRBV29-1 and TRBJ1-5, is SAVISQKPSRDICQRGTSLTIQCQVDSQVTMMFWYRQQPGQSLTLIATANQGSEATYESGFVIDKFPISRPNLTFSTLTVSNMSPEDSSIYLCSVEDGGSQHFGDGTRLSIL.

The V gene is TRBV7-9, the J gene TRBJ1-1, with D maybe TRBD1 (5 bases). CDR1 is SEHNR and CDR2 is FQNEAQ in the germline V gene (reference sequence). The V end lost 1 base, the J end lost 2 bases, and 11 bases lay between the germline ends. The CDR3 contains 15 residues. The chain's CDR3 is CASSLGGGGNTEAFF. Here the CDR3 DNA reads TGTGCCAGCAGCTTAGGAGGTGGGGGTAACACTGAAGCTTTCTTT.

This rearrangement joins TRBV19 to TRBJ1-5; tentatively, D is TRBD1 (6 bases). The CDR3 sequence is 15 residues long. V was cut by 7 bases and J by 0 bases, with 13 bases left in between. Looked up from germline, CDR1 is LNHDA and CDR2 is SQIVND (reference sequence). The CDR3 nucleotides are TGTGCCAGTAAGGACAGAGGGAATAGCAATCAGCCCCAGCATTTT. Its protein product is CASKDRGNSNQPQHF.

The table lists this clone with a few counts. The V gene is TRBV23-1, the J gene TRBJ1-5; maybe TRBD1 (6 bases). TRBV23-1 is assigned to the ORF class and has an uncertain function. The CDR3 sequence is 22 residues long. V was cut by 0 bases and J by 2 bases, with 29 bases left in between. The CDR3, as DNA: TGCGCCAGCAGTCAATCTTTAACAGGGACATGTGGGGGTAAACGCGGCAATCAGCCCCAGCATTTT. Its translation: CASSQSLTGTCGGKRGNQPQHF.

The CDR3 spells CASSQEGLVLNEQFF. The CDR3 nucleotides are TGTGCCAGCAGCCAAGAGGGACTAGTACTCAATGAGCAGTTCTTC. This sequence joins TRBV4-2 and TRBJ2-1, with 8 bases matching TRBD2. CDR3 length equals 15 residues. V lost 0 bases and J lost 6; bases outside the gene matches: 4. Germline CDR1 reads LGHNA; CDR2 reads YNFKEQ.

The J gene is TRBJ2-7, the V gene TRBV2, with 10 nucleotides matching TRBD1. The CDR3 loop spans 12 amino acids. Germline CDR1 is SNHLY and CDR2 is FYNNEI. The V segment lost 5 bases and the J segment 6 bases; nucleotides outside the gene matches: 1. DNA for the CDR3: TGTGCCAGCAGTCGGACAGGGGGCGAGCAGTACTTC. Amino acid sequence: CASSRTGGEQYF.

The chain couples TRBV18 to TRBJ2-7; TRBD1 is a possible D gene (6 bases). Germline values: CDR1 KGHSH, CDR2 LQKENI. The V end was cut by 1 base, the J end by 0 bases, with 7 bases between. The CDR3 totals 14 residues. For the CDR3, the DNA is TGTGCCAGCTCACCACGGGACATCTCCTACGAGCAGTACGTC. Translating it yields CASSPRDISYEQYV.

The rearrangement links TRBV5-4 to TRBJ2-2, with D perhaps TRBD2 (7 bases). V shed 4 bases and J shed 4 bases, with 17 bases lying between them. CDR1 and CDR2 (germline): SGHNT, YYREEE (reference sequence). This CDR3 region has 16 residues. Here the CDR3 reads CASSPWGRGITGELFF. The CDR3 DNA sequence: TGTGCCAGCAGCCCCTGGGGGCGGGGGATCACCGGGGAGCTGTTTTTT.

The J gene is TRBJ1-4, the V gene TRBV6-1; the match to TRBD1 covers 10 bases. Germline loops: CDR1 MNHNS, CDR2 SASEGT. There are 15 residues in the CDR3. The junction had 2 bases not matched to a gene; V was cut back by 0 bases and J by 7 bases. Written as DNA, the CDR3 is TGTGCCAGCAGTGAAGCTGGGACAGGGGTTGAAAAACTGTTTTTT. Translation: CASSEAGTGVEKLFF.

The chain employs TRBV5-6 and TRBJ2-3; 10 positions match TRBD2. The germline V gene encodes CDR1 SGHDT and CDR2 YYEEEE. V lost 4 bases, J lost 6 bases, and 14 bases stayed unmatched. The CDR3 sequence is 17 residues long. This CDR3 is CASSPRTMSGGADTQYF. The CDR3 DNA follows: TGTGCCAGCAGCCCCCGTACAATGAGCGGGGGGGCCGATACGCAGTATTTT. The complete variable domain, with remaining parts taken from reference TRBV5-6 and TRBJ2-3, reads DAGVTQSPTHLIKTRGQQVTLRCSPKSGHDTVSWYQQALGQGPQFIFQYYEEEERQRGNFPDRFSGHQFPNYSSELNVNALLLGDSALYLCASSPRTMSGGADTQYFGPGTRLTVL.

The rearrangement links TRBV7-8 to TRBJ2-7; the match to TRBD2 covers 13 bases. V gave up 1 base and J gave up 3 bases; unmatched junction bases: 6. Germline loops: CDR1 SGHVS, CDR2 FQNEAQ. The CDR3 has 17 residues. The CDR3: CASSLGGLAGKNYEQYV. In DNA, the CDR3 is TGTGCCAGCAGCTTAGGGGGACTAGCGGGGAAAAACTACGAGCAGTACGTC.

This chain connects TRBV4-1 to TRBJ2-1; no clear D. The CDR3 runs 15 residues. The germline V gene has CDR1 MGHRA and CDR2 YSYEKL. V lost 4 bases and J 2 bases, leaving 12 bases between the germline ends. DNA for the CDR3: TGCGCCAGCAGCCCGGCTGTAGGCCCCTACAATGAGCAGTTCTTC. Translating it yields CASSPAVGPYNEQFF.

The chain joins TRBV7-2 to TRBJ1-5; 9 bases fit TRBD1. The CDR3 sequence is 16 residues long. Germline CDR1 reads SGHTA; CDR2 reads FQGNSA. V shed 0 bases and J 7 bases; nucleotides not matched to a gene: 7. CDR3 bases: TGTGCCAGCAGCTTAGCGGGGGACAGGGTAAGCCAGCCCCAGCATTTT. It encodes CASSLAGDRVSQPQHF.

This clone was detected once. The J gene is TRBJ2-5, the V gene TRBV6-4; 9 bases map to TRBD2. Germline V lookup: CDR1 MRHNA, CDR2 SNTAGT. V was pared by 0 bases and J by 5 bases, with 13 bases of the junction left unmatched. The CDR3 covers 18 residues. CDR3 loop: CASSDSRTSDGGGETQYF. DNA for the CDR3: TGTGCCAGCAGTGACTCAAGGACTAGCGATGGGGGAGGGGAGACCCAGTACTTC.

The V call is TRBV5-5, the J call TRBJ2-7; 10 bases agree with TRBD1. The V and J ends lost 3 bases and 1 base, in that order; junction bases with no gene match: 4. The germline CDR1 and CDR2 sequences are SGHKS and YYEKEE (reference sequence). CDR3 length equals 15 residues. The CDR3 loop is CASSSWDRGSYEQYF. CDR3 in DNA: TGTGCCAGCAGCTCGTGGGACAGGGGTTCCTACGAGCAGTACTTC.

This chain uses TRBV4-1 with TRBJ1-2; a weak D match, TRBD1 (5 bases). The germline V and J ends were trimmed by 4 bases and 5 bases, with 14 bases remaining between them. The CDR3 has 14 residues. Germline lookup yields CDR1 MGHRA and CDR2 YSYEKL. The CDR3 DNA sequence: TGCGCCAGCAGCCCAGCCGGGACGCTGTATGGCTACACCTTC. Protein product: CASSPAGTLYGYTF.

This chain links TRBV7-3 with TRBJ2-3, with TRBD2 matching 11 bases. Trimming removed 8 bases from V and 4 bases from J; junction bases left unmatched: 5. Germline CDR1 and CDR2: SGHTA and FQGTGA. The CDR3 spans 14 residues. Written as DNA, the CDR3 is TGTGCCAGCCGCACTAGCGGGGGCGCAGATACGCAGTATTTT. Translation: CASRTSGGADTQYF.

The chain combines TRBV5-5 with TRBJ1-6; D unresolved. CDR1 SGHKS and CDR2 YYEKEE come from the germline V gene (reference sequence). The CDR3 totals 13 residues. Trimming cost V 4 bases and J 7 bases, with 9 bases left between them. CDR3 in DNA: TGTGCCAGCAGCCCATACTACAATTCACCCCTCCACTTT. It encodes CASSPYYNSPLHF.

The rearrangement uses TRBV2 and TRBJ2-7; TRBD1 is a possible D gene (5 bases). With 7 bases removed from V and 3 bases from J, the gap between germline ends came to 10 bases. This CDR3 spans 12 amino acids. CDR1 SNHLY and CDR2 FYNNEI come from the germline V gene. The CDR3 sequence is CASTDNDYEQYV. The CDR3 nucleotides are TGTGCCAGCACGGACAACGACTACGAGCAGTACGTC.

This chain connects TRBV7-9 to TRBJ2-5; 12 positions match TRBD2. Germline V gives CDR1 SEHNR, CDR2 FQNEAQ (reference sequence). The junction had 14 bases not matched to a gene; V was cut back by 5 bases and J by 1 base. The CDR3 is 19 residues long. CDR3 sequence: CASSQTTWGLAGPQETQYF. CDR3 in DNA: TGTGCCAGCAGCCAGACGACTTGGGGACTAGCGGGCCCCCAAGAGACCCAGTACTTC.

This chain joins TRBV19 and TRBJ1-5; perhaps TRBD1 as D (5 bases). CDR1 LNHDA and CDR2 SQIVND come from the germline V gene (reference sequence). Trimming shortened V by 7 bases and J by 5 bases, and 24 bases separated the two germline ends. CDR3 length equals 17 residues. The CDR3 is CASIPGPPRNLDQPQHF. The CDR3 DNA is TGTGCCAGTATACCAGGGCCCCCTCGGAATTTGGATCAGCCCCAGCATTTT. Full variable domain (remainder filled in from reference TRBV19 and TRBJ1-5): DGGITQSPKYLFRKEGQNVTLSCEQNLNHDAMYWYRQDPGQGLRLIYYSQIVNDFQKGDIAEGYSVSREKKESFPLTVTSAQKNPTAFYLCASIPGPPRNLDQPQHFGDGTRLSIL.

The V and J genes are TRBV9 and TRBJ1-4; no clear D gene. The CDR3 runs 15 residues. Germline V gene lookup returns CDR1 SGDLS and CDR2 YYNGEE. The germline V and J ends were trimmed by 4 bases and 5 bases, with 15 bases remaining between them. This CDR3 is CASSPKGDTNEKLFF. CDR3 nucleotide sequence: TGTGCCAGCAGCCCCAAGGGAGATACAAATGAAAAACTGTTTTTT.

This clone was seen only a few times. CDR3 DNA sequence: TGTGCCATCGGACTAGCGGCGAACACCGGGGAGCTGTTTTTT. Amino acid sequence: CAIGLAANTGELFF. The genes are TRBV19 and TRBJ2-2; 10 bases agree with TRBD2. V dropped 10 bases and J dropped 0; count of bases not matched to a gene: 2. The CDR3 has 14 residues. Germline CDR1 LNHDA, CDR2 SQIVND (reference sequence).

This chain links TRBV19 with TRBJ2-3; 12 nucleotides match TRBD2. V dropped 9 bases and J dropped 4; count of bases not matched to a gene: 5. Germline V gene data show CDR1 as LNHDA and CDR2 as SQIVND (reference sequence). This CDR3 region has 14 residues. CDR3 region: CASLAGGLSDTQYF. In DNA, the CDR3 is TGTGCCAGCCTAGCGGGGGGGCTCTCAGATACGCAGTATTTT.

The chain carries TRBV11-3 and TRBJ2-1; 8 bases line up with TRBD2. Germline trimming cut 2 bases from V and 5 bases from J; bases unmatched to any gene: 2. This CDR3 spans 14 amino acids. Germline CDR1 and CDR2: SGHNT and YENEEA. As DNA, the CDR3 is TGTGCCAGCAGCTTATCGGGACTAGACAATGAGCAGTTCTTC. Amino acids: CASSLSGLDNEQFF.